This T cell receptor (beta chain) was obtained from a study of cytomegalovirus exposure and HLA in healthy donors. The germline V gene has CDR1 MGHDK and CDR2 SYGVNS. The CDR3 consists of 15 residues. The germline V and J ends were trimmed by 4 bases and 5 bases, with 14 bases remaining between them. It was with 60 Vbeta and 13 Jbeta primers that the PCR ran. The assay was immunoSEQ multiplex PCR, and TCRdb's table has in-frame clones only and misses some. The table records 100,000 to 150,000 clones, about 10% of them present only once. General study points: The dataset shows that most TCR sequences were rare, while some public TCRs occurred in many donors. Data from an earlier analysis indicated that most TCR beta V segments were productive either about 90% or about 30% of the time. Analysis performed later showed TCR beta chains linked to HLA being more clonally expanded than equally common others. Specificity for CMV antigens was confirmed in vitro for three of the CMV-associated chains.

Concerning this clone itself: Its antigen is undetermined.

The clonotype was recovered from a woman between 18 and 29 years old in good health and CMV-seropositive. J is TRBJ1-4 and V is TRBV25-1; no clear D. Sequencing was carried out using PBMCs. The CDR3 sequence: CASSARGLSNEKLFF. For the CDR3, the DNA is TGTGCCAGCAGTGCACGGGGTCTATCCAATGAAAAACTGTTTTTT.